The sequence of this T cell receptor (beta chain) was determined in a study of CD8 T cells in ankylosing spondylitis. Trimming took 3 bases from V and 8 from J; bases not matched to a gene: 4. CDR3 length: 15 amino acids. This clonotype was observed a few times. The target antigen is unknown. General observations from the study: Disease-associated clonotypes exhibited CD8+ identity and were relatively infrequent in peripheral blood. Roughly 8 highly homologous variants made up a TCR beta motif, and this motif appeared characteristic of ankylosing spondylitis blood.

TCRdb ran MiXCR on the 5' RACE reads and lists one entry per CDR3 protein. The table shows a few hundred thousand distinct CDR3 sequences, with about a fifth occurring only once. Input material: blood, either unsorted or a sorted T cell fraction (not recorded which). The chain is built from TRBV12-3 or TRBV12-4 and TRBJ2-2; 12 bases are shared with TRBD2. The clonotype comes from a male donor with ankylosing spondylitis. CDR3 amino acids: CASSFRLAGVGELFF. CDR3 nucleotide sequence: TGTGCCAGCAGTTTTCGACTAGCGGGAGTTGGGGAGCTGTTTTTT.